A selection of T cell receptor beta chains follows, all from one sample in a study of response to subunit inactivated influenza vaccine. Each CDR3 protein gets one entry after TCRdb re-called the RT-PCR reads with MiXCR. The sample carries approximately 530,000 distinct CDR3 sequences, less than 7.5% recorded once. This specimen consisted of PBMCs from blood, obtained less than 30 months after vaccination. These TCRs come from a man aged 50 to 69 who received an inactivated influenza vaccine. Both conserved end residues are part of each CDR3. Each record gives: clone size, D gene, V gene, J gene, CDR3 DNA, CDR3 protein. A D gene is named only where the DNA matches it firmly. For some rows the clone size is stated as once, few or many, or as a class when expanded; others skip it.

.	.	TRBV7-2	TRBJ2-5	TGTGCCAGCAGCCCAGGTGATGGGCGGGGTCCTCAAGAGACCCAGTACTTC	CASSPGDGRGPQETQYF
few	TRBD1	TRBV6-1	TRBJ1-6	TGTGCCAGCAGTCAGCCGGGACAGCATTCACCCCTCCACTTT	CASSQPGQHSPLHF
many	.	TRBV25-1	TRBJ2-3	TGTGCCAGCGCAGAAGCAGCGGGTGGCACAGATACGCAGTATTTT	CASAEAAGGTDTQYF
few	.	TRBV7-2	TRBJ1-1	TGTGCCAGCAGCCCCTCGACTGCCCGGAACACTGAAGCTTTCTTT	CASSPSTARNTEAFF
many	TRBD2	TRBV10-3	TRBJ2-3	TGTGCCATCAGTGGGGGTGGGGCGGGGGGCACAGATACGCAGTATTTT	CAISGGGAGGTDTQYF
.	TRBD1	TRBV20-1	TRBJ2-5	TGCAGTGCCCCCGACAGGGGTCCTAGGACGGAGACCCAGTACTTC	CSAPDRGPRTETQYF
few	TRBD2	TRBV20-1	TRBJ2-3	TGCAGTGCTAGAGATCGTAGGCTAGCGGGAGCAGATACGCAGTATTTT	CSARDRRLAGADTQYF
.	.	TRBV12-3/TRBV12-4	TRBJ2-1	TGTGCCAGCAGTTTGGTTGGCCCCTCAAGGCAGCAGTTCTTC	CASSLVGPSRQQFF
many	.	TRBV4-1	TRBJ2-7	TGCGCCAGCAGCCAAGAGGTTGTGGAGGCGGGCAGGGAGCAGTACTTC	CASSQEVVEAGREQYF
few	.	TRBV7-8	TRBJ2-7	TGTGCCAGCAGCTTAAATTCGGGATCCGAGCAGTACTTC	CASSLNSGSEQYF
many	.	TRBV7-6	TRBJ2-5	TGTGCCAGCAGCTTAGAAGTCCCCCAACAAGAGACCCAGTACTTC	CASSLEVPQQETQYF
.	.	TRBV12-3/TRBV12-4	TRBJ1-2	TGTGCCAGCAGATCCTCCGCTCAGCCCGCCTATGGCTACACCTTC	CASRSSAQPAYGYTF
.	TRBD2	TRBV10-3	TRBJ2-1	TGTGCCATCAGTGAGTCGACTAGCGGGAAGTACAATGAGCAGTTCTTC	CAISESTSGKYNEQFF
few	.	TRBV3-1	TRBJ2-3	TGTGCCAGCAGCTCAATCCGGGACCTCCGCACAGATACGCAGTATTTT	CASSSIRDLRTDTQYF
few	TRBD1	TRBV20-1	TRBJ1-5	TGCAGTGCTAGGGAACAATTGAGGACAGGACCTGTTCAGCCCCAGCATTTT	CSAREQLRTGPVQPQHF
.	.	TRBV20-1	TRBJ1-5	TGCAGTGCTTTCCGGGGAAACGGCAATCAGCCCCAGCATTTT	CSAFRGNGNQPQHF
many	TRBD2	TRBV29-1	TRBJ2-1	TGCAGCGCGGGGGGGAGCGGGGGCCCCCTTTCCTACAATGAGCAGTTCTTC	CSAGGSGGPLSYNEQFF
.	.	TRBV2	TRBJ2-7	TGTGCCAGCAGTAATACGGGCTACGAGCAGTACTTC	CASSNTGYEQYF
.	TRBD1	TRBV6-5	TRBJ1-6	TGTGCCAGCAGTTACTCCACGGGGACAGCCTATAATTCACCCCTCCACTTT	CASSYSTGTAYNSPLHF
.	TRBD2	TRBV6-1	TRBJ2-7	TGTGCCACCGGATTAGGGGAGGGGACCTACGAGCAGTACTTC	CATGLGEGTYEQYF
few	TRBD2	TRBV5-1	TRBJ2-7	TGCGCCAGCAGCCCGCTAGCGGGAGTCGAGCAGTACTTC	CASSPLAGVEQYF
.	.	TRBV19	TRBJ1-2	TGTGCCAGTAGCCGTTGGGCCACCTTTTTCACCTTC	CASSRWATFFTF